This T cell receptor (beta chain) was profiled in a study of vaccination effects on CD4 cells after COVID-19. Study information: Within the ViraFEST assay, antigen-specific CD4+ T cells underwent expansion with viral peptide pools prior to sequencing.

Study-wide results and caveats: Convalescent patients were scarce, and early post-infection timepoints were absent.

The data were produced by immunoSEQ multiplex PCR, yet TCRdb's version contains in-frame clones alone and is incomplete. The table lists 30,000 to 40,000 clones, roughly 87% of them singletons. Trimming left V 1 base short and J 1 base short, with 4 bases between. CDR1 and CDR2 from the germline V gene are LGHNA and YNFKEQ. CDR3 length: 13 amino acids. Cells that had been cultured for less than 13 days were the source of isolated CD4+ T cells. All vaccine recipients tested negative for nucleocapsid antibodies and had never contracted SARS-CoV-2 infection. It was on days 3 and 7 that half the medium was replaced with IL-2 medium. To note about this clone: Its target is not known.

This TCR was sampled from a human donor who received a COVID-19 vaccine. The rearrangement joins TRBV4-2 to TRBJ1-1; D remains unclear. The material was CD4+ T cells from PBMCs cultured without peptide, obtained before COVID-19 vaccination. In DNA, the CDR3 is TGTGCCAGCAGCCAAGTCGGGAACACTGAAGCTTTCTTT. Amino acid sequence: CASSQVGNTEAFF.